This T cell receptor beta chain was sequenced for a study of beta chain features in type 1 diabetes. Expressed TCRB transcripts were sequenced, since all the RNA that had been isolated was reverse transcribed. The data were produced by immunoSEQ multiplex PCR, yet TCRdb's version contains in-frame clones alone and is incomplete. The sample contains 390,000 or so clones, roughly 13% of which appear only once. About this clone itself: Antigen: not known.

This CDR3 comprises 19 residues. J lost 0 bases, V lost 7 bases, and 18 bases had no gene match. CDR1 and CDR2 (germline): SEHNR, FQNEAQ (reference sequence). Whole-study results and caveats: When Type 1 diabetes patients were examined, their TCRB CDR3s proved moderately but significantly shorter in all four CD4+ subsets. A greater similarity of naive, central memory and Treg TCRB repertoires was seen among patients than among healthy donors. The study found fewer insertions and more deletions at VDJ junctions in type 1 diabetes patients. PCR might favor shorter templates, but any such skew would affect patients and controls equally.

The sample consisted of naive CD4+ T cells from blood. The V and J genes are TRBV7-9 and TRBJ2-7; TRBD1 matches at 10 bases. The TCR comes from a man aged 25 to 40 in good health. CDR3 loop: CASTLALPGQGKSSYEQYF. CDR3 in DNA: TGTGCCAGCACCCTTGCCCTACCGGGACAGGGGAAGAGCTCCTACGAGCAGTACTTC.